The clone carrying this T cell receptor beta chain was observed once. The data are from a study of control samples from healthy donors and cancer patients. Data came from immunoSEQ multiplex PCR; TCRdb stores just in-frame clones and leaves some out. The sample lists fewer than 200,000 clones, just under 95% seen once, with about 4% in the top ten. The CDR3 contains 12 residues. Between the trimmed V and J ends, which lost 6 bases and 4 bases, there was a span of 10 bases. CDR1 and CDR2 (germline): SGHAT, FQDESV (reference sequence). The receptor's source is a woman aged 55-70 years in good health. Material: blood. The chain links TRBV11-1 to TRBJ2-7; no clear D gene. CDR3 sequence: CASSFLGYEQYF. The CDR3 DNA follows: TGTGCCAGCAGTTTCTTGGGGTACGAGCAGTACTTC.